Listed below are T cell receptor beta chains from one sample, sequenced in a study of T cell responses to AZD1222 COVID-19 vaccine. Clones were sequenced by immunoSEQ multiplex PCR, and TCRdb holds only the in-frame ones, with some missing. The sample carries around 130,000 clones, approximately 94% recorded once. The specimen comprised peripheral blood, sampled on day 0 of AZD1222 vaccination. Receptors were obtained from an adult in good health. The CDR3 runs from the conserved cysteine through the conserved F or W.

cdr3_aa | j_call | v_call
CASSLASVAPSTDTQYF | TRBJ2-3 | TRBV5-4
CASSSVGPTEAFF | TRBJ1-1 | TRBV28
CASSLRFTDTQYF | TRBJ2-3 | TRBV6-5
CASSLGLDNEQFF | TRBJ2-1 | TRBV5-1
CASSLGPSSYNEQFF | TRBJ2-1 | TRBV5-4
CASALRTDTQYF | TRBJ2-3 | TRBV6-6
CASSDLDPTSGLTYNEQFF | TRBJ2-1 | TRBV10-1
CASSLEGAWQYF | TRBJ2-7 | TRBV7-2
CASRTGGINSPLHF | TRBJ1-6 | TRBV28
CASRSARGDEQFF | TRBJ2-1 | TRBV19
CASIEEGGRTDTQYF | TRBJ2-3 | TRBV2
CASSFPTPPVGYGYTF | TRBJ1-2 | TRBV28
CAWSAGTSVLKTQYF | TRBJ2-5 | TRBV30
CASSNRRGLNTNEKLFF | TRBJ1-4 | TRBV3-1/TRBV3-2
CASSLSRQPWNTEAFF | TRBJ1-1 | TRBV3-1/TRBV3-2
CAISETNPPLYGYTF | TRBJ1-2 | TRBV10-3
CASSSYYEQYF | TRBJ2-7 | TRBV7-9
CASSPPARTDTQYF | TRBJ2-3 | TRBV18
CASSNSGTSYEQYF | TRBJ2-7 | TRBV7-9
CASTPWVTDSNQPQHF | TRBJ1-5 | TRBV2
CASSPIAGGSNTGELFF | TRBJ2-2 | TRBV18
CASSPGQGPYEQYF | TRBJ2-7 | TRBV3-1/TRBV3-2
CASSQEDGAGYGYTF | TRBJ1-2 | TRBV4-3
CASSYWGGNYGYTF | TRBJ1-2 | TRBV19
CASSLSGYSGNTIYF | TRBJ1-3 | TRBV7-2
CASSSTGGVTDTQYF | TRBJ2-3 | TRBV7-6
CASSYSVDEQYF | TRBJ2-7 | TRBV28
CASSPGGSGANVLTF | TRBJ2-6 | TRBV19
CSVGIGNTEAFF | TRBJ1-1 | TRBV29-1
CASSSQGYGYTF | TRBJ1-2 | TRBV7-3
CASQGASGNTIYF | TRBJ1-3 | TRBV5-1
CASSTGKEGYF | TRBJ2-3 | TRBV12-3/TRBV12-4
CASSPGRVSSYNEQFF | TRBJ2-1 | TRBV28
CASSLYIRDGYTF | TRBJ1-2 | TRBV4-2
CASSLYNEQFF | TRBJ2-1 | TRBV28
CASSRGGSGEQYF | TRBJ2-7 | TRBV2
CSAWLNSYEQYF | TRBJ2-7 | TRBV29-1
CASSPGLAGGETQYF | TRBJ2-5 | TRBV18
CAISESSNQPQHF | TRBJ1-5 | TRBV10-3
CASSLGPTRDRGDGYTF | TRBJ1-2 | TRBV5-1
CASSSTSGLQGEQFF | TRBJ2-1 | TRBV7-9
CASSPGTSGSIGQYF | TRBJ2-7 | TRBV3-1/TRBV3-2
CASRQKPGTSGYEQYF | TRBJ2-7 | TRBV2
CASSPIGIESQETQYF | TRBJ2-5 | TRBV28
CASSRQGGQPQHF | TRBJ1-5 | TRBV6-2/TRBV6-3
CASSLWRDANSHEQYF | TRBJ2-7 | TRBV6-6
CASSGGGLIEAFF | TRBJ1-1 | TRBV6-5
CASSLGLQGFYEQYF | TRBJ2-7 | TRBV7-8
CASSLVPLAGSSYNEQFF | TRBJ2-1 | TRBV7-2
CASSIDGVDEQYF | TRBJ2-7 | TRBV19
CASSEGLNYEQYF | TRBJ2-7 | TRBV6-1
CATSDLGREYEQYF | TRBJ2-7 | TRBV24-1
CASSRIAGAVGGFYEQYF | TRBJ2-7 | TRBV18
CASSKRSYEQFF | TRBJ2-1 | TRBV19
CASSFAGQATYEQYF | TRBJ2-7 | TRBV28
CASRGQGYQPQHF | TRBJ1-5 | TRBV12-3/TRBV12-4
CASSKDRGHGDTQYF | TRBJ2-3 | TRBV2